This T cell receptor beta chain was identified in a study of tumor-infiltrating lymphocytes in primary liver carcinoma. Broader study findings: Pairs comparing tumor with adjacent tissue or blood overlapped less than pairs drawn from tumor regions.

As for this clonotype: Its antigen remains unknown. A read error may produce the germline difference seen at one junction end.

They got blood RNA out of unsorted whole blood and also pulled out germline DNA. The researchers drew 3 to 5 milliliters of peripheral blood before surgery. Per germline, CDR1 SGHAT and CDR2 FQNNGV. This CDR3 contains 12 residues. The researchers produced TCR beta cDNA from around 0.5 ug total RNA with a constant-region primer. What produced the TCR beta libraries was three nested multiplex PCR rounds using slightly modified ARM-PCR. Amplification in the first two PCR rounds was performed using TRBV1-TRBV30 forward primers and a C-beta reverse primer for approximately 10 cycles each. Using its own MiXCR run on the multiplex PCR reads, TCRdb lists one record per CDR3 protein. The sample gives about 350,000 distinct CDR3 sequences, around 60% of which show up once; about 6.5% is in the top ten.

The sample consisted of peripheral blood. This chain links TRBV11-2 with TRBJ2-5, with TRBD1 matching over 7 bases. This receptor was obtained from a man between 35 and 55 years old with primary liver carcinoma and hepatitis B virus infection. CDR3 sequence (DNA): TGTGCCAGGAGCCGGGACAGAGAGATCCAGTACTTC. It translates to CARSRDREIQYF.